A selection of T cell receptor beta chains follows, all from one sample in a study of T-cell reconstitution after alpha-beta-depleted transplantation in children. Via MiXCR, TCRdb re-called the PCR reads, giving one row per CDR3 protein. The table shows a few hundred thousand distinct CDR3 sequences, with about an eighth occurring only once. The sample here was PBMCs from the stem cell graft donor, taken from the stem cell graft. Receptors originate from a human donor who donated a stem cell graft to a child with combined immunodeficiency. Both conserved end residues are part of each CDR3. Each record gives: D gene, clone size, J gene, V gene, CDR3 DNA, CDR3 protein. D genes are given only for firm matches. Clone size is given for some rows only: seen once, a few or many times, or a class if the clone is expanded.

d_gene: TRBD2
abundance: few
j_gene: TRBJ2-2
v_gene: TRBV25-1
CDR3nt: TGTGCCAGCAGTGAATTCCTGGCGGGGGGCACCGGGGAGCTGTTTTTT
CDR3aa: CASSEFLAGGTGELFF

d_gene: NA
abundance: once
j_gene: TRBJ2-4
v_gene: TRBV11-1
CDR3nt: TGTGCCAGCAGCTTCGGGCCCCGGGGAAACATTCAGTACTTC
CDR3aa: CASSFGPRGNIQYF

d_gene: TRBD2
abundance: NA
j_gene: TRBJ2-2
v_gene: TRBV12-3/TRBV12-4
CDR3nt: TGTGCCAGCAGTTTACGGGCGGGAGAATTCACCGGGGAGCTGTTTTTT
CDR3aa: CASSLRAGEFTGELFF

d_gene: NA
abundance: NA
j_gene: TRBJ2-5
v_gene: TRBV19
CDR3nt: TGTGCCAGTAGTATGGATCTGGAGACCCAGTACTTC
CDR3aa: CASSMDLETQYF

d_gene: NA
abundance: NA
j_gene: TRBJ2-1
v_gene: TRBV6-1
CDR3nt: TGTGCCAGCAGACGGACGACGGCCACGGGTGACAATGAGCAGTTCTTC
CDR3aa: CASRRTTATGDNEQFF

d_gene: TRBD2
abundance: many
j_gene: TRBJ2-7
v_gene: TRBV10-3
CDR3nt: TGTGCCACCCAAGAATTAGCGGGAGCCTCCTACGAGCAGTACTTC
CDR3aa: CATQELAGASYEQYF

d_gene: NA
abundance: NA
j_gene: TRBJ2-5
v_gene: TRBV7-3
CDR3nt: TGTGCCAGCAGCTTCCGGGACTCCGGGACTCTGTCCCAGTACTTC
CDR3aa: CASSFRDSGTLSQYF

d_gene: NA
abundance: few
j_gene: TRBJ1-3
v_gene: TRBV9
CDR3nt: TGTGCCAGCAGCGTTGAGGGAGGTCTCTCTGGAAACACCATATATTTT
CDR3aa: CASSVEGGLSGNTIYF

d_gene: NA
abundance: many
j_gene: TRBJ1-1
v_gene: TRBV12-3/TRBV12-4
CDR3nt: TGTGCCAGCAGTCGCCGTGGGCAGTTCAATGATGAAGCTTTCTTT
CDR3aa: CASSRRGQFNDEAFF

d_gene: NA
abundance: NA
j_gene: TRBJ1-3
v_gene: TRBV12-3/TRBV12-4
CDR3nt: TGTGCCAGCAGTTTAAGTGGGACCGACAGTGATTTT
CDR3aa: CASSLSGTDSDF

d_gene: TRBD2
abundance: NA
j_gene: TRBJ2-3
v_gene: TRBV7-9
CDR3nt: TGTGCCAGCAGCAGGTCGGCGGGAGTCATAGATACGCAGTATTTT
CDR3aa: CASSRSAGVIDTQYF

d_gene: NA
abundance: many
j_gene: TRBJ1-5
v_gene: TRBV5-5
CDR3nt: TGTGCCAGCAGCTTCAGATTTAGCAATCAGCCCCAGCATTTT
CDR3aa: CASSFRFSNQPQHF

d_gene: TRBD1
abundance: few
j_gene: TRBJ2-1
v_gene: TRBV5-1
CDR3nt: TGCGCCAGCAGCTTGTCTGGACAGGGAGAGCAGTTCTTC
CDR3aa: CASSLSGQGEQFF

d_gene: NA
abundance: few
j_gene: TRBJ2-1
v_gene: TRBV7-2
CDR3nt: TGTGCCAGCAGCTTAGGTCCCCAACCTTACAATGAGCAGTTCTTC
CDR3aa: CASSLGPQPYNEQFF

d_gene: NA
abundance: NA
j_gene: TRBJ2-2
v_gene: TRBV6-5
CDR3nt: TGTGCCAGCAGTATCTCGGGGGTGACAGGGTTTTACACCGGGGAGCTGTTTTTT
CDR3aa: CASSISGVTGFYTGELFF

d_gene: NA
abundance: NA
j_gene: TRBJ2-5
v_gene: TRBV10-3
CDR3nt: TGTGCCATCAGTGGGCAGAGAGGGACCCAAGAGACCCAGTACTTC
CDR3aa: CAISGQRGTQETQYF

d_gene: NA
abundance: NA
j_gene: TRBJ1-5
v_gene: TRBV30
CDR3nt: TGTGCCTGGAGTGTACTGGGAGACGGGGGGGCCCAGCATTTT
CDR3aa: CAWSVLGDGGAQHF

d_gene: TRBD1
abundance: NA
j_gene: TRBJ2-3
v_gene: TRBV9
CDR3nt: TGTGCCAGCAGCGACAATCCCGGGACAGCAATCACAGATACGCAGTATTTT
CDR3aa: CASSDNPGTAITDTQYF

d_gene: NA
abundance: NA
j_gene: TRBJ1-4
v_gene: TRBV7-9
CDR3nt: TGTGCCAGCAGCTTAGTTTCAGGGGCCGATGAAAAACTGTTTTTT
CDR3aa: CASSLVSGADEKLFF

d_gene: NA
abundance: NA
j_gene: TRBJ2-3
v_gene: TRBV9
CDR3nt: TGTGCCACCTTAGATACGCAGTATTTT
CDR3aa: CATLDTQYF

d_gene: TRBD2
abundance: NA
j_gene: TRBJ2-1
v_gene: TRBV19
CDR3nt: TGTGCCAGTAGTACAGGACTAGCGGGAGGTTCTTACAATGAGCAGTTCTTC
CDR3aa: CASSTGLAGGSYNEQFF

d_gene: TRBD1
abundance: few
j_gene: TRBJ2-5
v_gene: TRBV15
CDR3nt: TGTGCCACCAGCAGACTCCCCCAGGGGGTGGAGGAGACCCAGTACTTC
CDR3aa: CATSRLPQGVEETQYF

d_gene: NA
abundance: NA
j_gene: TRBJ2-1
v_gene: TRBV2
CDR3nt: TGTGCCAGCCGCGTTGAACAGGGCTCCTACAATGAGCAGTTCTTC
CDR3aa: CASRVEQGSYNEQFF

d_gene: NA
abundance: NA
j_gene: TRBJ1-5
v_gene: TRBV11-2
CDR3nt: TGTGCCAGCAGCGGCCTCGAGGGAGCCCAGCATTTT
CDR3aa: CASSGLEGAQHF

d_gene: NA
abundance: many
j_gene: TRBJ2-1
v_gene: TRBV7-8
CDR3nt: TGTGCCAGCAGCTTAGAGGGAGAGTACAATGAGCAGTTCTTC
CDR3aa: CASSLEGEYNEQFF

d_gene: TRBD1
abundance: few
j_gene: TRBJ1-2
v_gene: TRBV7-2
CDR3nt: TGTGCCAGCAGCACCACCGGGACAGGGATTCGCGGCTACACCTTC
CDR3aa: CASSTTGTGIRGYTF

d_gene: NA
abundance: NA
j_gene: TRBJ2-2
v_gene: TRBV18
CDR3nt: TGTGCCAGCTCACCGCCCTGGAGAGGCACCGGGGAGCTGTTTTTT
CDR3aa: CASSPPWRGTGELFF

d_gene: TRBD1
abundance: many
j_gene: TRBJ2-7
v_gene: TRBV20-1
CDR3nt: TGCAGTGCTAGAGACAACAGGGGCCTGCCCTACGAGCAGTACTTC
CDR3aa: CSARDNRGLPYEQYF

d_gene: TRBD1
abundance: few
j_gene: TRBJ2-7
v_gene: TRBV28
CDR3nt: TGTGCCAGCAGTTCTTTGGGCAGGGGGCTCCTCGAGCAGTACTTC
CDR3aa: CASSSLGRGLLEQYF

d_gene: NA
abundance: few
j_gene: TRBJ2-2
v_gene: TRBV12-3/TRBV12-4
CDR3nt: TGTGCCAGCAGTTGGTCAGTGGCGGGCTCGAACACCGGGGAGCTGTTTTTT
CDR3aa: CASSWSVAGSNTGELFF

d_gene: NA
abundance: many
j_gene: TRBJ2-1
v_gene: TRBV19
CDR3nt: TGTGCCAGTAGTATAGCCAACTCCTACAATGAGCAGTTCTTC
CDR3aa: CASSIANSYNEQFF